This T cell receptor beta chain comes out of a study of identical twins. Overall study findings and caveats: Sequences that were beta out-of-frame showed weaker excess twin sharing.

The CDR3 runs to 13 residues. The ends were cut back, 2 bases at V and 6 bases at J, with 9 bases in the middle. CDR1 and CDR2 (germline): LGHNA, YSLEER. Each CDR3 protein gets one entry after TCRdb re-called the 5' RACE reads with MiXCR. The sample shows approximately 210,000 distinct CDR3 sequences, around 10% of them seen only once. A note on this clonotype: Its antigen is not identified.

V usage is TRBV4-3 and J usage is TRBJ2-3; D not certain. The sequence derives from a woman younger than 30 in good health. Material: memory (CD45RO+) T cells sorted from blood. The CDR3 region is CASSQLRADTQYF. In nucleotides, the CDR3 is TGCGCCAGCAGCCAATTAAGAGCGGATACGCAGTATTTT.